These 20 T cell receptor beta chains were all obtained from the same sample, sequenced in a study of T cell responses to AZD1222 COVID-19 vaccine. Repertoires were generated with immunoSEQ multiplex PCR, while TCRdb's copy carries only in-frame clones and drops some. Of tens of thousands of clones listed, roughly four fifths were seen once; the top ten hold around 5%. The material sequenced was peripheral blood, taken on day 0 of AZD1222 vaccination. These receptors all come from an adult in good health.

As for this clone: It is unclear where the CDR3 begins or ends on the DNA, so no DNA is shown, and the CDR3 is as TCRdb lists it. The CDR3 loop reads CASILGNTIYF. The genes are TRBV25-1 and TRBJ1-3. The CDR3 is 11 residues long, counting both termini. Germline CDR1 MGHDK, CDR2 SYGVNS.

The sample holds a few counts of this clone. V and J are TRBV6-4 and TRBJ2-7; D is ambiguous. CDR3 length: 14 residues. V gave up 4 bases and J gave up 3 bases, with 13 bases separating them. Per germline, CDR1 MRHNA and CDR2 SNTAGT. The CDR3 DNA follows: TGTGCCAGCAGTGCCCGACAAGCGCTCTACGAGCAGTACTTC. It encodes CASSARQALYEQYF.

CDR3 nucleotide sequence: TGTGCCAGCAGCAACCCAGCGGGGGGACTCTCCTACGAGCAGTACTTC. Its protein is CASSNPAGGLSYEQYF. The V gene is TRBV7-8, the J gene TRBJ2-7; TRBD2 matches at 9 bases. Germline V gene sequence: CDR1 SGHVS, CDR2 FQNEAQ. J gave up 0 bases and V 5 bases, and 8 bases lay outside the gene matches. This CDR3 contains 16 residues.

The V and J genes are TRBV6-4 and TRBJ2-3, with TRBD1 matching over 11 bases. CDR1 and CDR2 from the germline V gene are MRHNA and SNTAGT. J lost 4 bases, V lost 3 bases, and 0 bases had no gene match. CDR3 length equals 14 residues. CDR3 coding DNA: TGTGCCAGCAGTGAGGGACAGGGGGCAGATACGCAGTATTTT. This gives the protein CASSEGQGADTQYF.

The chain uses TRBV7-9 and TRBJ2-7, with TRBD1 identical over 7 bases. CDR3 length equals 15 residues. The ends lost 5 bases at V and 0 bases at J; junction bases unmatched: 7. Germline V gene lookup returns CDR1 SEHNR and CDR2 FQNEAQ (reference sequence). Written as DNA, the CDR3 is TGTGCCAGCAGCCCACGGGACAGTGACTCCTACGAGCAGTACTTC. Its translation is CASSPRDSDSYEQYF. Complete variable domain (other parts from reference TRBV7-9 and TRBJ2-7): DTGVSQNPRHKITKRGQNVTFRCDPISEHNRLYWYRQTLGQGPEFLTYFQNEAQLEKSRLLSDRFSAERPKGSFSTLEIQRTEQGDSAMYLCASSPRDSDSYEQYFGPGTRLTVT.

The chain is built from TRBV6-5 and TRBJ1-1, with D uncertain. The CDR3 has 13 residues. CDR1 is MNHEY and CDR2 is SVGAGI in the germline V gene. The V and J ends lost 7 bases and 3 bases respectively, with 12 bases between them. Written as DNA, the CDR3 is TGTGCCAGCAAGAAACCGGAGGACACTGAAGCTTTCTTT. The encoded protein is CASKKPEDTEAFF.

V gene TRBV12-3 or TRBV12-4 combines with J gene TRBJ2-7; TRBD1 matches 7 bases. Trimming removed 4 bases from V and 6 bases from J; junction bases left unmatched: 6. CDR3 length: 13 amino acids. CDR3 nucleotides: TGTGCCAGCAGTTGGACAGGACGGGGCGAGCAGTACTTC. Translation gives CASSWTGRGEQYF.

The V gene is TRBV7-6, the J gene TRBJ2-2; no definite D call. CDR1 and CDR2 (germline): SGHVS, FNYEAQ. V gave up 3 bases and J gave up 3 bases, with 11 bases separating them. The CDR3 is 15 residues long. The CDR3 nucleotides read TGTGCCAGCAGCTTTTCCGGGTCCTACACCGGGGAGCTGTTTTTT. Its protein product is CASSFSGSYTGELFF.

V and J are TRBV5-1 and TRBJ1-6, with D perhaps TRBD1 (6 bases). The V gene's germline CDR1 is SGHRS and CDR2 YFSETQ. Trimming took 4 bases from V and 7 from J, leaving 15 bases between them. CDR3 length equals 15 residues. The DNA of the CDR3 is TGCGCCAGCAGCGGGGACACAGGGCGGAATTCACCCCTCCACTTT. Encoded protein: CASSGDTGRNSPLHF. The variable domain in full, with the rest retrieved from reference TRBV5-1 and TRBJ1-6, is KAGVTQTPRYLIKTRGQQVTLSCSPISGHRSVSWYQQTPGQGLQFLFEYFSETQRNKGNFPGRFSGRQFSNSRSEMNVSTLELGDSALYLCASSGDTGRNSPLHFGNGTRLTVT.

This clone was counted only a few times. One end of the junction does not line up with germline, which may come from a read error. The chain has TRBV5-6 and TRBJ2-2; D might be TRBD1 or TRBD2, each matching 5 bases. The CDR3 runs 12 residues. The germline V gene encodes CDR1 SGHDT and CDR2 YYEEEE. CDR3 residues: CASTLGAGELFF. The CDR3 DNA reads TGTGCCAGCACCTTGGGGGCCGGGGAGCTGTTTTTT. Based on the CDR3 plus reference TRBV5-6 and TRBJ2-2, the full variable domain is DAGVTQSPTHLIKTRGQQVTLRCSPKSGHDTVSWYQQALGQGPQFIFQYYEEEERQRGNFPDRFSGHQFPNYSSELNVNALLLGDSALYLCASTLGAGELFFGEGSRLTVL.

The V and J genes are TRBV14 and TRBJ2-7, with 8 positions matching TRBD2. The CDR3 is made up of 15 amino acids. Trimming at V came to 3 bases and at J to 4 bases, leaving 8 bases not matched to a gene. Germline assignment: CDR1 SGHDN and CDR2 FVKESK. CDR3 sequence (DNA): TGTGCCAGCAGCCATGTCGGGAGGGGAGGATACGAGCAGTACTTC. The encoded protein is CASSHVGRGGYEQYF.

Regarding this clone: The same CDR3 arises from other DNA sequences in this sample as well. V usage is TRBV27 and J usage is TRBJ2-7; a possible D gene is TRBD1 (5 bases). This CDR3 is 13 amino acids long. V was clipped by 3 bases and J by 1 base, with 7 bases between them. The germline CDR1 and CDR2 sequences are MNHEY and SMNVEV (reference sequence). The CDR3 bases are TGTGCCAGCAGTTTTTCAGGGTCCTACGAGCAGTACTTC. This translates into CASSFSGSYEQYF.

This clone showed up just a few times. The chain has TRBV5-4 and TRBJ2-5, with 7 bases matching TRBD2. The CDR3 has 15 amino acids. CDR1 and CDR2 (germline): SGHNT, YYREEE (reference sequence). V trimming: 2 bases; J trimming: 5 bases; junction bases outside the gene matches: 9. The CDR3 sequence is CASSLAGAREETQYF. As DNA, the CDR3 is TGTGCCAGCAGCTTAGCCGGGGCGCGGGAGGAGACCCAGTACTTC.

This clone has just a few counts. This chain connects TRBV3-1 (or the pseudogene TRBV3-2) to TRBJ1-2; TRBD1 is a possible D gene (5 bases). Germline loops: CDR1 LGHDT, CDR2 YNNKEL (reference sequence). V lost 4 bases and J 7 bases, leaving 19 bases between the germline ends. The CDR3 covers 15 residues. CDR3: CASSLIRGGSAGYTF. The CDR3 coding sequence is TGTGCCAGCAGCCTCATCCGCGGGGGGAGCGCTGGCTACACCTTC.

This clone was seen a handful of times. V usage is TRBV7-2 and J usage is TRBJ2-2; D possibly corresponds to TRBD1 (7 bases). The CDR3 totals 15 residues. V was shortened by 2 bases and J by 4 bases, with 11 bases between the two germline ends. Germline V gene data show CDR1 as SGHTA and CDR2 as FQGNSA. CDR3 coding DNA: TGTGCCAGCAGCTTACAGGGGGGTACCACCGGGGAGCTGTTTTTT. Translated: CASSLQGGTTGELFF.

This clone was detected only once. The rearrangement links TRBV6-5 to TRBJ1-5; perhaps TRBD1 as D (6 bases). Per the germline V gene, CDR1 is MNHEY and CDR2 is SVGAGI. Between the trimmed V and J ends, which lost 2 bases and 0 bases, there was a span of 8 bases. This CDR3 is 15 amino acids long. CDR3 sequence reads: CASSYVQGSNQPQHF. Written as DNA, the CDR3 is TGTGCCAGCAGTTACGTACAGGGTAGCAATCAGCCCCAGCATTTT.

This rearrangement joins TRBV5-1 to TRBJ2-1, with 10 bases lining up with TRBD1. The germline CDR1 and CDR2 sequences are SGHRS and YFSETQ. V shed 5 bases and J 7 bases; nucleotides not matched to a gene: 6. CDR3 length: 14 residues. The DNA for the CDR3 is TGCGCCAGCAGACCCGGGACAGGGGATAATGAGCAGTTCTTC. This translates into CASRPGTGDNEQFF.

The V and J genes are TRBV5-4 and TRBJ1-2; D gene unclear. Trimming took off 0 bases at V and 4 bases at J, with 10 bases between the two ends. The CDR3 is made up of 14 amino acids. From germline, CDR1 is SGHNT and CDR2 YYREEE (reference sequence). The CDR3 region is CASSLVGSGYGYTF. DNA of the CDR3: TGTGCCAGCAGCTTGGTCGGGAGCGGCTATGGCTACACCTTC.

For this clone: An end of the junction differs from the germline gene, which may be a read error. The chain is built from TRBV24-1 and TRBJ1-1; 8 nucleotides agree with TRBD1. Germline V CDR1 and CDR2: KGHDR, SFDVKD. This CDR3 has 15 amino acids. The CDR3 DNA sequence: TGTGCCACCAGTGATCCCCGGACAGGGAACAATGAAGCTTTCTTT. It is translated as CATSDPRTGNNEAFF.

This rearrangement joins TRBV19 to TRBJ1-1, with 7 bases lining up with TRBD1. The CDR3 contains 13 residues. After removal of 4 bases from V and 3 bases from J, the junction contained 2 bases not matched to a gene. CDR1 is LNHDA and CDR2 is SQIVND in the germline V gene (reference sequence). In DNA form, the CDR3 reads TGTGCCAGTAGTACCAGGGGGTACACTGAAGCTTTCTTT. This codes for CASSTRGYTEAFF.